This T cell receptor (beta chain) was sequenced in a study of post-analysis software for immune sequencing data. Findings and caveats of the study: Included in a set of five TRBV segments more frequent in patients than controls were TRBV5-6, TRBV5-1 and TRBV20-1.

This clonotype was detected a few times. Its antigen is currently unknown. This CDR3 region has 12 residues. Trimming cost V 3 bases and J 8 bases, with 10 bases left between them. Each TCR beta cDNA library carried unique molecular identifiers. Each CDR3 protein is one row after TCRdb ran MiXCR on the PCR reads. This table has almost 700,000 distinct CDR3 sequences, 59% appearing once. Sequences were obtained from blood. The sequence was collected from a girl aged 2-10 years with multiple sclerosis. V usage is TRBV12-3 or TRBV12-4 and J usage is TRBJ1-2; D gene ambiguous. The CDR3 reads CASSFDGSGYTF. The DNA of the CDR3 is TGTGCCAGCAGTTTTGACGGTAGCGGCTACACCTTC.